This T cell receptor (beta chain) was sequenced in a study of T-cell memory formation after mild COVID-19. Broader study findings: Some SARS-CoV-2-responding clones were already detected in memory before infection. Clones that got smaller from day 15 to 85 had even CD4/CD8, while clones growing later tipped toward CD4+.

Per the germline V gene, CDR1 is SQVTM and CDR2 is ANQGSEA. The CDR3 is 14 residues long. V lost 4 bases and J lost 2, with 12 bases in between. 5'RACE primed at constant segments yielded TCR alpha and TCR beta cDNA libraries bearing sample barcodes and UMIs. One entry per CDR3 protein results from TCRdb running MiXCR on the 5' RACE reads. The table lists around 470,000 distinct CDR3 sequences, 20% of them singletons, with around 9.2% in the top ten. On this clonotype itself: The antigen remains unidentified.

Specimen: PBMCs or a T cell subset sorted from them (not recorded which). The TCR was taken from an adult woman who had mild COVID-19 (a few samples of this study predate the infection). Cell type and time point are not known. This chain joins TRBV29-1 and TRBJ1-3, with a tentative D call TRBD1 (5 bases). The CDR3: CSVAGTGTGNTIYF. DNA for the CDR3: TGCAGCGTTGCCGGGACGGGGACTGGAAACACCATATATTTT.